This TCR beta chain originates from a study of blood T cell repertoires in COVID-19. On the study more broadly: Acute and convalescent COVID-19 samples came from the United States, Italy and Spain. In each case, the material was cDNA or gDNA derived from T cells, B-cell-depleted T cells, or PBMCs.

Per the study methods: Reference gene primers were amplified, and this amplification served to estimate nucleated cell counts. Clones were sequenced by immunoSEQ multiplex PCR, and TCRdb holds only the in-frame ones, with some missing. Clone size and the V and J calls come from that table; the DNA yielded D and trimming. The profile shows 84,000 or so clones, around 82% of them singletons. This CDR3 region has 17 residues. Deletions cut 2 bases from V and 1 base from J, with 12 bases between. CDR1 and CDR2 (germline): KGHSH, LQKENI. The TCR sequence derives from a man of 80 years or more with active or convalescent COVID-19. The chain couples TRBV18 to TRBJ1-6; D is unclear. Sequencing was done on a sample of peripheral blood. CDR3 DNA sequence: TGTGCCAGCTCACCAAGCCCGCCCGGGTCCTATAATTCACCCCTCCACTTT. It specifies CASSPSPPGSYNSPLHF.